What follows describes a single T cell receptor (beta chain). Its target is unknown. The sample comes from a study of cytomegalovirus exposure and HLA in healthy donors. Study observations and caveats: Common viral pathogens were later found to be apparently linked to several of the most significant clusters.

The primer mix had 60 Vbeta and 13 Jbeta primers. Here immunoSEQ multiplex PCR was the method, and the copy in TCRdb shows in-frame clones only, minus some. The sample includes about 170,000 clones, around 80% seen only once; the top ten take approximately 4.1%. The specimen was PBMCs. This sequence originates from a woman aged 50 to 60 in good health and CMV-seropositive.

In DNA form, the CDR3 reads TGCGCCAGCAGAGCGGGAGGGGACACCGGGGAGCTGTTTTTT. Amino acid sequence: CASRAGGDTGELFF. The chain carries TRBV10-2 and TRBJ2-2; 10 bases are a match to TRBD2. Germline V gives CDR1 WSHSY, CDR2 SAAADI. CDR3 length equals 14 residues. V lost 6 bases and J lost 3; bases outside the gene matches: 1.